The rows below give T cell receptor beta chains drawn from one sample of a study of blood T cell repertoires in COVID-19. This table comes from immunoSEQ multiplex PCR, and its TCRdb copy is limited to in-frame clones, with some not included. Among 99,000 or so clones, approximately 80% were seen once, and the ten largest hold approximately 10%. The sample consisted of peripheral blood. All receptors come from a woman in her 70s with acute or convalescent COVID-19. Both conserved end residues are trimmed from each CDR3. Each record gives: J gene, V gene, D gene, CDR3 protein. D genes are given only for firm matches.

j_call: TRBJ2-7
v_call: TRBV3-1/TRBV3-2
d_call: TRBD1
cdr3_aa: ASSQDRALDRDHVSSYEQY

j_call: TRBJ2-2
v_call: TRBV29-1
d_call: NA
cdr3_aa: SWVEGNTGELF

j_call: TRBJ1-5
v_call: TRBV2
d_call: NA
cdr3_aa: ASNPQDRGYGQPQH

j_call: TRBJ2-1
v_call: TRBV18
d_call: TRBD1
cdr3_aa: ASSPTRQGGNTRDNEQF

j_call: TRBJ2-7
v_call: TRBV6-1
d_call: NA
cdr3_aa: ASSEDPSSVYEQY

j_call: TRBJ1-2
v_call: TRBV19
d_call: TRBD1
cdr3_aa: ASSIPGQTYYGYT

j_call: TRBJ2-3
v_call: TRBV30
d_call: TRBD2
cdr3_aa: AWSVILAGTDTQY

j_call: TRBJ2-2
v_call: TRBV5-4
d_call: TRBD1
cdr3_aa: ASSLAGTGGSGELF

j_call: TRBJ1-2
v_call: TRBV27
d_call: NA
cdr3_aa: ASSSGHYTLDGYT

j_call: TRBJ1-1
v_call: TRBV6-4
d_call: TRBD1
cdr3_aa: ASSDVDRVTEAF

j_call: TRBJ1-6
v_call: TRBV27
d_call: NA
cdr3_aa: ASRYRPESYNSPLH

j_call: TRBJ2-6
v_call: TRBV19
d_call: TRBD1
cdr3_aa: ASTTQGRPGANVLT

j_call: TRBJ1-1
v_call: TRBV19
d_call: NA
cdr3_aa: ASSMGGGMRNTEAF

j_call: TRBJ1-1
v_call: TRBV2
d_call: TRBD1
cdr3_aa: ASKTGVTRTTEAF

j_call: TRBJ1-2
v_call: TRBV5-4
d_call: TRBD1
cdr3_aa: ASSNRGANYGYT

j_call: TRBJ1-4
v_call: TRBV6-5
d_call: NA
cdr3_aa: ASGGLNEKLF

j_call: TRBJ1-5
v_call: TRBV10-1
d_call: NA
cdr3_aa: ASPRGHPNNQPQH

j_call: TRBJ1-2
v_call: TRBV9
d_call: NA
cdr3_aa: ASSVVDRGYGYT

j_call: TRBJ2-1
v_call: TRBV7-2
d_call: NA
cdr3_aa: ASSSPQSSLSEQF

j_call: TRBJ1-3
v_call: TRBV10-3
d_call: NA
cdr3_aa: AISESGSSGNTIY

j_call: TRBJ1-3
v_call: TRBV4-3
d_call: NA
cdr3_aa: ASSQASRGSGNTIY

j_call: TRBJ2-3
v_call: TRBV2
d_call: TRBD1
cdr3_aa: ASKRDRGFHTDTQY

j_call: TRBJ1-2
v_call: TRBV7-2
d_call: TRBD1
cdr3_aa: ASSIGQGASYGYT

j_call: TRBJ1-1
v_call: TRBV7-9
d_call: TRBD1
cdr3_aa: ASSSQGRNTEAF

j_call: TRBJ2-2
v_call: TRBV2
d_call: NA
cdr3_aa: ASSDTRGNSGELF

j_call: TRBJ1-6
v_call: TRBV5-1
d_call: NA
cdr3_aa: ASSLVGRSPLH

j_call: TRBJ2-7
v_call: TRBV9
d_call: NA
cdr3_aa: ASSVAAGAPYEQY

j_call: TRBJ2-7
v_call: TRBV19
d_call: NA
cdr3_aa: RTREIREQY

j_call: TRBJ2-7
v_call: TRBV4-3
d_call: TRBD2
cdr3_aa: ASSPDLSGRVHEQY

j_call: TRBJ2-1
v_call: TRBV5-6
d_call: NA
cdr3_aa: ASSRAAGMDNEQF

j_call: TRBJ1-1
v_call: TRBV10-3
d_call: NA
cdr3_aa: AISRTDQNTEAF

j_call: TRBJ2-3
v_call: TRBV11-2
d_call: NA
cdr3_aa: ASTIRAQHGTQY